A selection of T cell receptor beta chains follows, all from one sample in a study of blood T cell repertoires in COVID-19. Clones were read by immunoSEQ multiplex PCR, and TCRdb kept only the in-frame ones, dropping some. Of 200,000 to 250,000 clones detected, around 84% appear once; the ten largest clones hold 9.5% to 15%. The source material was peripheral blood. The receptors were sampled from a human donor in a cohort sampled during active COVID-19. The CDR3 runs from the conserved cysteine through the conserved F or W. D genes are given only for firm matches. Size values are once, few and many counts, or a class for expanded clones, and some rows have none.

d_gene	v_gene	j_gene	abundance	CDR3nt	CDR3aa
TRBD1	TRBV4-2	TRBJ2-7	once	TGTGCCAGCAGCCAAGGTAACAGGGGCCCCTACGAGCAGTACTTC	CASSQGNRGPYEQYF
TRBD2	TRBV28	TRBJ2-4	.	TGTGCCAGCGCCGGGACTAGCGGGAACCAAAAAAACATTCAGTACTTC	CASAGTSGNQKNIQYF
.	TRBV28	TRBJ2-7	.	TGTGCCAGCAGTCTCCCGGGACTCCTCTCCTACGAGCAGTACTTC	CASSLPGLLSYEQYF
TRBD2	TRBV5-1	TRBJ2-7	.	TGCGCCAGCACCCCATTAGCGGGGCCCAACTACGAGCAGTACTTC	CASTPLAGPNYEQYF
TRBD2	TRBV5-1	TRBJ2-3	.	TGCGCCAGCAGCTTCGGACTAGCGGGCCTCACAGATACGCAGTATTTT	CASSFGLAGLTDTQYF
.	TRBV5-1	TRBJ2-1	.	TGCGCCAGCAGCTTGGACCAGGGAAGGTACAATGAGCAGTTCTTC	CASSLDQGRYNEQFF
.	TRBV6-1	TRBJ1-4	many	TGTGCCAGCAGTGAGGGGGCAAATGAAAAACTGTTTTTT	CASSEGANEKLFF
.	TRBV20-1	TRBJ2-7	.	TGCAGTGCTAGTCCAGGGGGGACCCAAACCTACGAGCAGTACTTC	CSASPGGTQTYEQYF
.	TRBV4-3	TRBJ1-5	.	TGCGCCAGCAGCCAAGACGCAGGTAATCAGCCCCAGCATTTT	CASSQDAGNQPQHF
.	TRBV5-1	TRBJ2-7	once	TGCGCCAGCAGCTTGACAGGGACCTACGAGCAGTACTTC	CASSLTGTYEQYF
.	TRBV6-5	TRBJ1-6	.	TGTGCCAGCAGTTACTCGAGAGACATATGGGGCTCACCCCTCCACTTT	CASSYSRDIWGSPLHF
TRBD1	TRBV20-1	TRBJ2-6	.	TGCAGTGCTAGTTTATGGGGACAGGGTCTCTCTGGGGCCAACGTCCTGACTTTC	CSASLWGQGLSGANVLTF
.	TRBV27	TRBJ1-1	.	TGTGCCAGCAGTTTCCACTCCGGTCCAGCTTTCTTT	CASSFHSGPAFF
TRBD1	TRBV7-9	TRBJ1-2	.	TGTGCCAGCAGCACGCCTGACAGGGGAAGAGGTGGCTACACCTTC	CASSTPDRGRGGYTF
.	TRBV6-5	TRBJ2-7	many	TGTGCCAGCAGTTACGTGCAGGGCAGCTCCTACGAGCAGTACTTC	CASSYVQGSSYEQYF
TRBD1	TRBV6-5	TRBJ2-5	.	TGTGCCAGCAGGCCCACAACAGGGGGAGAGACCCAGTACTTC	CASRPTTGGETQYF
TRBD1	TRBV2	TRBJ2-1	.	TGTGCCAGCAGTGAAGTGACAGGGGGCAGTGAGCAGTTCTTC	CASSEVTGGSEQFF
.	TRBV9	TRBJ2-1	.	TGTGCCAGCAGCGTAGCCGGGGGATCCTACAATGAGCAGTTCTTC	CASSVAGGSYNEQFF
.	TRBV5-1	TRBJ1-6	.	TGCGCCGGGCGAGAGGACATCTATAATTCACCCCTCCACTTT	CAGREDIYNSPLHF
.	TRBV5-1	TRBJ1-2	few	TGCGCCAGCAGCTTGGGGACAGAGACTTATGGCTACACCTTC	CASSLGTETYGYTF
TRBD1	TRBV5-1	TRBJ2-3	.	TGCGCCAGCAGCGCAGGGACAGGGTTGGCGGATACGCAGTATTTT	CASSAGTGLADTQYF
.	TRBV19	TRBJ1-2	.	TGTGCCAGTAGTACCCTACAGGATTACTATGGCTACACCTTC	CASSTLQDYYGYTF
.	TRBV19	TRBJ2-1	.	TGTGCCAGTAGGAGGTTCGATGAGCAGTTCTTC	CASRRFDEQFF
.	TRBV7-2	TRBJ2-5	.	TGTGCCAGCAGCTCCCTTCCTCAAGAGACCCAGTACTTC	CASSSLPQETQYF
.	TRBV7-9	TRBJ1-1	.	TGTGCCAGCAGCCCCAGGGACACTGAAGCTTTCTTT	CASSPRDTEAFF
TRBD1	TRBV25-1	TRBJ1-2	.	TGTGCCAGCAGTACCTCCAGGACAGGGGCGGGCTACACCTTC	CASSTSRTGAGYTF
TRBD2	TRBV7-9	TRBJ2-1	.	TGTGCCAGCAGCTTCCAGGGACTAGACGGTCGGAGGGAGTTCTTC	CASSFQGLDGRREFF